The sequence of this T cell receptor beta chain was determined in a study of blood T cell repertoires in COVID-19. Original handling: How many nucleated cells were present was estimated from reference gene primer amplification. Some clones are missing from TCRdb's copy, which holds only in-frame ones; the method was immunoSEQ multiplex PCR. For V, J and clone size, that table is used; D and trimming come from the DNA. This sample has 180,000 or so clones, with roughly 88% found just once. Unmatched junction bases numbered 7, after V lost 3 bases and J lost 2 bases. This CDR3 region has 14 residues. The germline gives CDR1 DFQATT, CDR2 SNEGSKA (reference sequence).

Specimen: peripheral blood. This receptor was identified in a man between 60 and 75 years old who had recovered from COVID-19. J is TRBJ2-7 and V is TRBV20-1; 7 bases agree with TRBD2. The CDR3 region is CSASRRGLAYEQYF. CDR3 nucleotide sequence: TGCAGTGCTAGTCGCCGAGGACTAGCCTACGAGCAGTACTTC.